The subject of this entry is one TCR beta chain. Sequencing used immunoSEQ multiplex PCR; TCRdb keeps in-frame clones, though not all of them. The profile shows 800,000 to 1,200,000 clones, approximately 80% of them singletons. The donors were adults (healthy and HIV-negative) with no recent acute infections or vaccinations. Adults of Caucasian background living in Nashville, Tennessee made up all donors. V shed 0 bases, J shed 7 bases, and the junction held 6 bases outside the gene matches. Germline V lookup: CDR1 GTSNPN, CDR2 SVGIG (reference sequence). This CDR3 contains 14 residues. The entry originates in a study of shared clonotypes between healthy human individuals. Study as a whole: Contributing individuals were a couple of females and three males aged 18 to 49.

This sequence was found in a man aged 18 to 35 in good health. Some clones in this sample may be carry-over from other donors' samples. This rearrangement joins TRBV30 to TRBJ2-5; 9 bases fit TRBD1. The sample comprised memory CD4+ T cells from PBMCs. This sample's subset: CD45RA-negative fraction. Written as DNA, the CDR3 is TGTGCCTGGAGTGTATGGGACAGGGACGGGACCCAGTACTTC. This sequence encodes CAWSVWDRDGTQYF.